These 7 T cell receptor beta chains came from one sample sequenced in a study of blood T cell repertoires in COVID-19 (TCRdb year 2020). Libraries came from the immunoSEQ multiplex PCR assay. The table comes from immuneACCESS by way of TCRdb, which keeps in-frame sequences with V and J called. Part of the clones is missing from these tables; in studies checked, under half for an unresolved V gene and the rest for unknown reasons. This sample holds about 98,000 clones; 86% were observed only once. The top ten clonotypes cover about 9.3% of the sample. The sample was peripheral blood. All receptors come from a man aged 45-65 years with acute or convalescent COVID-19.

The chain recombines TRBV12-3 or TRBV12-4 with TRBJ1-4; D is unclear. The CDR3 has 10 amino acids. V gave up 7 bases and J gave up 7 bases, with 4 bases separating them. CDR3 sequence (DNA): TGTGCCAGCACCCTTGAAAAACTGTTTTTT. Protein product: CASTLEKLFF.

V gene TRBV15 combines with J gene TRBJ2-1; the match to TRBD1 covers 9 bases. The V gene end was trimmed by 4 bases and the J gene end by 8 bases; junction bases not matched to a gene: 9. Germline loops: CDR1 LNHNV, CDR2 YYDKDF (reference sequence). The CDR3 has 15 residues. In DNA form, the CDR3 reads TGTGCCACCAGCATCGCCGGACAGGGGAATTATGAGCAGTTCTTC. Translation gives CATSIAGQGNYEQFF.

V gene TRBV30 combines with J gene TRBJ2-1; the D gene is possibly TRBD2 (5 bases). CDR1 is GTSNPN, CDR2 SVGIG, per germline (reference sequence). The CDR3 is made up of 13 amino acids. V lost 0 bases and J 7 bases, leaving 10 bases between the germline ends. CDR3 protein: CAWSVTSGNEQFF. As DNA, the CDR3 is TGTGCCTGGAGTGTAACTAGTGGGAATGAGCAGTTCTTC.

This chain uses TRBV7-6 with TRBJ1-6, with D uncertain. This CDR3 is 15 amino acids long. V was shortened by 0 bases and J by 9 bases, with 12 bases between the two germline ends. From germline, CDR1 is SGHVS and CDR2 FNYEAQ. The CDR3 nucleotides read TGTGCCAGCAGCTTAGCGCGCCTGTCGGGTTCACCCCTCCACTTT. Amino acid sequence: CASSLARLSGSPLHF.

This chain connects TRBV3-1 (or the pseudogene TRBV3-2) to TRBJ2-3; TRBD2 matches at 10 bases. Germline assignment: CDR1 LGHDT and CDR2 YNNKEL (reference sequence). CDR3 size: 16 residues. V gave up 4 bases and J gave up 4 bases; unmatched junction bases: 8. As DNA, the CDR3 is TGTGCCAGCAGCCGGCGTGGGACTAGCGTAGCAGATACGCAGTATTTT. Translation: CASSRRGTSVADTQYF.

This rearrangement joins TRBV9 to TRBJ1-6, with D possibly TRBD1 on 6 matching bases. The V and J ends lost 0 bases and 14 bases respectively, with 21 bases between them. This CDR3 has 16 amino acids. Germline V CDR1 and CDR2: SGDLS, YYNGEE. The CDR3 bases are TGTGCCAGCAGCGTAGGTCCGGACAGCGGAAAGACGACCCTCCACTTT. Its protein product is CASSVGPDSGKTTLHF.

V and J are TRBV6-1 and TRBJ1-4; 8 bases fit TRBD1. Looked up from germline, CDR1 is MNHNS and CDR2 is SASEGT. J lost 0 bases, V lost 4 bases, and 7 bases had no gene match. The CDR3 contains 17 residues. The CDR3 loop is CASSGPDRASTNEKLFF. Written as DNA, the CDR3 is TGTGCCAGCAGTGGGCCGGACAGGGCCTCAACTAATGAAAAACTGTTTTTT.